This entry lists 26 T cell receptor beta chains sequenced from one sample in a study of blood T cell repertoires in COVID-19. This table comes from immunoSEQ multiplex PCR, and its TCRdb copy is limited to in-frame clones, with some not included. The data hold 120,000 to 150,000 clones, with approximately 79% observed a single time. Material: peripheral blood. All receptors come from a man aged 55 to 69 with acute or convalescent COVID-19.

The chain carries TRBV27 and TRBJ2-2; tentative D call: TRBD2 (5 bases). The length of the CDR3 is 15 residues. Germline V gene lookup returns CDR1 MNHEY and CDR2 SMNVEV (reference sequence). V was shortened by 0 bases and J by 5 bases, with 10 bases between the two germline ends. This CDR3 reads CASSLSWTQTGELFF. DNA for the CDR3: TGTGCCAGCAGTTTATCGTGGACTCAGACCGGGGAGCTGTTTTTT.

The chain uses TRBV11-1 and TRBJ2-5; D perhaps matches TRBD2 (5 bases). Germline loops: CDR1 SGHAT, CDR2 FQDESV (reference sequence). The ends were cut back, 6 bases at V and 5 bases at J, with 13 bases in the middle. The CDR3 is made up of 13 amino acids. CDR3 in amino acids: CASRLYPGETQYF. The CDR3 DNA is TGTGCCAGCAGGCTCTATCCGGGGGAGACCCAGTACTTC.

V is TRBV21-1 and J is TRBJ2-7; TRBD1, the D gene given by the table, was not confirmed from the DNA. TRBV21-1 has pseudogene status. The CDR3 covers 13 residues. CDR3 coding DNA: TGTGCCAGCAGCAGACAGGGGGCGGGAGAGCAGTACTTC. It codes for CASSRQGAGEQYF.

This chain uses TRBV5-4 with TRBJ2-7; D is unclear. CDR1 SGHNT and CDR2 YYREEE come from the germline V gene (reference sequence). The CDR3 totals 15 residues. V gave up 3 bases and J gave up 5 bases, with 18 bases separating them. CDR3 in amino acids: CASSSPVDNAHEQYF. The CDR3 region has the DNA TGTGCCAGCAGCTCCCCAGTAGACAATGCCCACGAGCAGTACTTC. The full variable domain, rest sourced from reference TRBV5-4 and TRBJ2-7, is ETGVTQSPTHLIKTRGQQVTLRCSSQSGHNTVSWYQQALGQGPQFIFQYYREEENGRGNFPPRFSGLQFPNYSSELNVNALELDDSALYLCASSSPVDNAHEQYFGPGTRLTVT.

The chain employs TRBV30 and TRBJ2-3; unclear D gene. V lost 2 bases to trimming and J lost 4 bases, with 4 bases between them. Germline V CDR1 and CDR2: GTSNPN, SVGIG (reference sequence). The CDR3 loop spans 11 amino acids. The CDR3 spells CAWSTADTQYF. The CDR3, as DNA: TGTGCCTGGAGTACTGCAGATACGCAGTATTTT.

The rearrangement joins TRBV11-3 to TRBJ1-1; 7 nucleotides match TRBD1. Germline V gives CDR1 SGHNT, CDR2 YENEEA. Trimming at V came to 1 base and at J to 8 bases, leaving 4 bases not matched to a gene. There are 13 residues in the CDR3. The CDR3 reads CASSLVPDREAFF. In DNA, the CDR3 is TGTGCCAGCAGCTTAGTTCCGGACAGGGAAGCTTTCTTT.

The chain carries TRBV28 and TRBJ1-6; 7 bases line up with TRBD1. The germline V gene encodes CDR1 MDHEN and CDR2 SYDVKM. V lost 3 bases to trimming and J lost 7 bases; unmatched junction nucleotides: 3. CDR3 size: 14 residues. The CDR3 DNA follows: TGTGCCAGCAGTTTGGGACAGCCGAATTCACCCCTCCACTTT. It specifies CASSLGQPNSPLHF.

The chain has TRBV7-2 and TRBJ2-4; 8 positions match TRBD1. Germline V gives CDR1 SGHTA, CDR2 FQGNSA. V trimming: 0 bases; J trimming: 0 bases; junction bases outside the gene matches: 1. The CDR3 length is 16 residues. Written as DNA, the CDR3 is TGTGCCAGCAGCTTAGCCCAGGGGGCAGCCAAAAACATTCAGTACTTC. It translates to CASSLAQGAAKNIQYF. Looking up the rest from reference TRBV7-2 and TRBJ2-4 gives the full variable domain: GAGVSQSPSNKVTEKGKDVELRCDPISGHTALYWYRQSLGQGLEFLIYFQGNSAPDKSGLPSDRFSAERTGGSVSTLTIQRTQQEDSAVYLCASSLAQGAAKNIQYFGAGTRLSVL.

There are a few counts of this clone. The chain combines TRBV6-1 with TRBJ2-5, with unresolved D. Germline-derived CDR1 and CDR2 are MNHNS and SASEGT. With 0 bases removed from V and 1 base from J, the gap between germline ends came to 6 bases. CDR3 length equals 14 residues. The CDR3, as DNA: TGTGCCAGCAGTGAAGCCGACTTCCAAGAGACCCAGTACTTC. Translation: CASSEADFQETQYF.

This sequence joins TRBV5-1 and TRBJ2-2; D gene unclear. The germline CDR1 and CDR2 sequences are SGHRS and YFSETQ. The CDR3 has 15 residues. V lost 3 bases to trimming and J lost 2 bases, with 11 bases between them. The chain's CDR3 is CASSSDGVNTGELFF. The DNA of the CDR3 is TGCGCCAGCAGCTCCGACGGAGTAAACACCGGGGAGCTGTTTTTT.

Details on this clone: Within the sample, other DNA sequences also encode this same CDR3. The CDR3 region is CASSPTEQETQYF. The DNA of the CDR3 is TGTGCCAGCAGCCCAACAGAGCAAGAGACCCAGTACTTC. This chain joins TRBV3-1 (or the pseudogene TRBV3-2) and TRBJ2-5; D remains unclear. The CDR3 contains 13 residues. Trimming removed 4 bases from V and 2 bases from J, with 8 bases in between. Germline lookup yields CDR1 LGHDT and CDR2 YNNKEL (reference sequence).

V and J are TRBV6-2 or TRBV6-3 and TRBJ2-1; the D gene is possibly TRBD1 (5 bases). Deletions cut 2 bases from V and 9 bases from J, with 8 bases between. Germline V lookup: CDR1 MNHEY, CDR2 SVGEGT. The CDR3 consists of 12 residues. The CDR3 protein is CASSYGRGEQFF. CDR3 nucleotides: TGTGCCAGCAGTTACGGAAGGGGTGAGCAGTTCTTC.

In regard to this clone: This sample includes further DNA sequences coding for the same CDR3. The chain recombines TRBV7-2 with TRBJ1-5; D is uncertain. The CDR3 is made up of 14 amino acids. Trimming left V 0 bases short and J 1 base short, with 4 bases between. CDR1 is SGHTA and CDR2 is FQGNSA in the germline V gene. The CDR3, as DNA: TGTGCCAGCAGCTTAGCACGGAGCAATCAGCCCCAGCATTTT. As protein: CASSLARSNQPQHF.

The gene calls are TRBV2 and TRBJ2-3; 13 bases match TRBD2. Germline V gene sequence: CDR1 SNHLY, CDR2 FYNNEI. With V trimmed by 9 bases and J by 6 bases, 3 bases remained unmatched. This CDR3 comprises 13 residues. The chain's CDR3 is CASLLAGGDTQYF. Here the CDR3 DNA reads TGTGCCAGTTTACTAGCGGGGGGGGATACGCAGTATTTT.

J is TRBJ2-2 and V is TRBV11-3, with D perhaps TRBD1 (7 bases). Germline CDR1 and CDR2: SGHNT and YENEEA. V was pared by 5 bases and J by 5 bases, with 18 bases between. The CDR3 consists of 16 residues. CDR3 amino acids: CASSTRQGGRTGELFF. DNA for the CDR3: TGTGCCAGCAGCACAAGACAGGGAGGACGGACCGGGGAGCTGTTTTTT.

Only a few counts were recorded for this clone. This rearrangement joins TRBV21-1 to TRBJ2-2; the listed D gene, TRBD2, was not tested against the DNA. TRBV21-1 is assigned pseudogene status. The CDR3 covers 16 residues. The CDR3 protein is CASSRTSGANTGELFF. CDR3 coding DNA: TGTGCCAGCAGCAGAACGAGCGGAGCGAACACCGGGGAGCTGTTTTTT.

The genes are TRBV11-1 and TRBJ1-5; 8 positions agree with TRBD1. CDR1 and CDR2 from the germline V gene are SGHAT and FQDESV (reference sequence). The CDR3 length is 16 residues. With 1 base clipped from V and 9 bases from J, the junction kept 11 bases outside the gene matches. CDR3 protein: CASSLGQGADGGPQHF. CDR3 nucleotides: TGTGCCAGCAGCTTAGGCCAGGGGGCGGATGGTGGGCCCCAGCATTTT.

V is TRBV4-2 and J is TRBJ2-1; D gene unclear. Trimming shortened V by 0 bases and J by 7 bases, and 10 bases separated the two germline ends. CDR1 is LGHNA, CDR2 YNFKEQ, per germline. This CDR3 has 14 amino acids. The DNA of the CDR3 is TGTGCCAGCAGCCAAGAGTCCCTATCGAATGAGCAGTTCTTC. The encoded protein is CASSQESLSNEQFF.

As DNA, the CDR3 is TGTGCCAGCAGCCCCCAAGCGTCGAGCACAGATACGCAGTATTTT. This sequence encodes CASSPQASSTDTQYF. This chain links TRBV7-3 with TRBJ2-3; D not certain. CDR1 and CDR2 (germline): SGHTA, FQGTGA. V lost 5 bases to trimming and J lost 0 bases, with 12 bases between them. The CDR3 is 15 residues long.

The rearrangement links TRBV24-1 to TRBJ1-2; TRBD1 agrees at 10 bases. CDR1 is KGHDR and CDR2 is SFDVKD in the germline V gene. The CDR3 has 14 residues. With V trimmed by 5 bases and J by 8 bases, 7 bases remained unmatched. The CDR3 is CATSGPGQGRGYTF. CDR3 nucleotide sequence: TGTGCCACCAGTGGACCGGGACAGGGGAGAGGCTACACCTTC.

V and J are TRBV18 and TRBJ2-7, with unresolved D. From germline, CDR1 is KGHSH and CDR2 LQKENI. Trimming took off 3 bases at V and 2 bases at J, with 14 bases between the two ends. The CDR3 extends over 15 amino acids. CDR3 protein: CASSPFHGSTYEQYF. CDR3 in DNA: TGTGCCAGCTCACCGTTTCACGGTTCTACCTACGAGCAGTACTTC. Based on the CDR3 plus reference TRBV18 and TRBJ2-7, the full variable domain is NAGVMQNPRHLVRRRGQEARLRCSPMKGHSHVYWYRQLPEEGLKFMVYLQKENIIDESGMPKERFSAEFPKEGPSILRIQQVVRGDSAAYFCASSPFHGSTYEQYFGPGTRLTVT.

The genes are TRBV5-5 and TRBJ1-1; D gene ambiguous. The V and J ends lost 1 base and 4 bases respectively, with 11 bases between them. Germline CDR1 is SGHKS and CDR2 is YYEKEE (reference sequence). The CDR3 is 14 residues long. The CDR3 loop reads CASSLYGEGTEAFF. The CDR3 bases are TGTGCCAGCAGCTTGTACGGGGAAGGCACTGAAGCTTTCTTT. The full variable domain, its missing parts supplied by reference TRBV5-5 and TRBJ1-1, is DAGVTQSPTHLIKTRGQQVTLRCSPISGHKSVSWYQQVLGQGPQFIFQYYEKEERGRGNFPDRFSARQFPNYSSELNVNALLLGDSALYLCASSLYGEGTEAFFGQGTRLTVV.

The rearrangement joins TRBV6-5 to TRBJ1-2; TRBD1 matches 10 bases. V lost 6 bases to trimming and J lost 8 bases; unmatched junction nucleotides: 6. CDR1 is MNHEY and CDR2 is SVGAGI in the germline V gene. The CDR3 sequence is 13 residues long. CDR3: CASRGDRGGGYTF. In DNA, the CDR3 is TGTGCCAGCAGGGGGGACAGGGGTGGCGGCTACACCTTC.

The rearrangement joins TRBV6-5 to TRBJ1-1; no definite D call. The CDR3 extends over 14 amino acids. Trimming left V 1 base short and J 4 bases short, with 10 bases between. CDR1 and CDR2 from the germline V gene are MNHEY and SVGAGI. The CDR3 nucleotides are TGTGCCAGCAGTTACTTCGCGGGTGTCACTGAAGCTTTCTTT. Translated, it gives CASSYFAGVTEAFF.

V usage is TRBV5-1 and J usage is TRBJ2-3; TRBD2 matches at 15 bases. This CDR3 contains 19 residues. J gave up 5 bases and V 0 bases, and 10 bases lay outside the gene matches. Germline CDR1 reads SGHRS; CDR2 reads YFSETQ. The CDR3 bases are TGCGCCAGCAGCTTGGAACCCCTCGGACTAGCGGGAGGGCGAGATACGCAGTATTTT. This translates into CASSLEPLGLAGGRDTQYF.

The CDR3 spells CASRRTSGRAGTDTQYF. In DNA, the CDR3 is TGTGCCAGCAGAAGGACTAGCGGGAGGGCCGGCACAGATACGCAGTATTTT. The gene calls are TRBV27 and TRBJ2-3; 15 bases fit TRBD2. V shed 6 bases, J shed 1 base, and the junction held 5 bases outside the gene matches. The CDR3 covers 17 residues. Germline V lookup: CDR1 MNHEY, CDR2 SMNVEV (reference sequence).